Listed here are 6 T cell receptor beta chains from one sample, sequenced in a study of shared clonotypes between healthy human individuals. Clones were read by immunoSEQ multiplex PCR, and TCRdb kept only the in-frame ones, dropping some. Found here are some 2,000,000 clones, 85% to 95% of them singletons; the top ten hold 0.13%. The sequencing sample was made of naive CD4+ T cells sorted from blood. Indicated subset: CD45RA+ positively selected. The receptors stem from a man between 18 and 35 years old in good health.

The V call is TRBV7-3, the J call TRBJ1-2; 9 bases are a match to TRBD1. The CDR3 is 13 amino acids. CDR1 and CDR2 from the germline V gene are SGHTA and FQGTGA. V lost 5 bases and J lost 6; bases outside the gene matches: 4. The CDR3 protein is CASSRGTGNGYTF. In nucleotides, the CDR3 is TGTGCCAGCAGCCGAGGGACAGGGAATGGCTACACCTTC.

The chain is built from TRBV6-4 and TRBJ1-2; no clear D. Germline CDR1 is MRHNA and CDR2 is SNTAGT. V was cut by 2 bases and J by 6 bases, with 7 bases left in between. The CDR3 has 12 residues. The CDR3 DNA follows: TGTGCCAGCAGTGACCCCTCACATGGCTACACCTTC. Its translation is CASSDPSHGYTF.

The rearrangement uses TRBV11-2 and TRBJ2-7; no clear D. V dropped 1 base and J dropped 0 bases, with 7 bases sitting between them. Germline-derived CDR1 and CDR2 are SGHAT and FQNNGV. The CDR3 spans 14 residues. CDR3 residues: CASSLGLTSYEQYF. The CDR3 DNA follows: TGTGCCAGCAGCTTAGGGCTGACCTCCTACGAGCAGTACTTC.

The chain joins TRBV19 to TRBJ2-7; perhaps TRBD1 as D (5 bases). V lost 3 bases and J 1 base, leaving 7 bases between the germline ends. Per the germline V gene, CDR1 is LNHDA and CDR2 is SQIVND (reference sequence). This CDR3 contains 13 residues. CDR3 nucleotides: TGTGCCAGTAGTATGGACACATCCTACGAGCAGTACTTC. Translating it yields CASSMDTSYEQYF.

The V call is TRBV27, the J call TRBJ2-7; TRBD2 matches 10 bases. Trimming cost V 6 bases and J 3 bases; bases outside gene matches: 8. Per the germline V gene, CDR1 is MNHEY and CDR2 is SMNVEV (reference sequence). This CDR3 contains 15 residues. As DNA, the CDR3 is TGTGCCAGCAGGTCTAGCGGGAGTCCTCGCTACGAGCAGTACTTC. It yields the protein CASRSSGSPRYEQYF.

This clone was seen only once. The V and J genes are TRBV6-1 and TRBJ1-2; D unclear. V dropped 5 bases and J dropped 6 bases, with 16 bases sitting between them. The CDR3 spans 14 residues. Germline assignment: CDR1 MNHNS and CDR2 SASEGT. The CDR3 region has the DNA TGTGCCAGCAGTCCCTGGACTGTCCAAGATGGCTACACCTTC. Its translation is CASSPWTVQDGYTF.